This TCR beta chain was found in a study of CXCR4 blockade with PD-1 therapy in pancreatic cancer. The assay was immunoSEQ multiplex PCR, and TCRdb's table has in-frame clones only and misses some. The sample yields about 17,000 clones, approximately 68% seen once. Study-wide results and caveats: Clone frequency correlated with its number of distinct nucleotide rearrangements. Survival did not correlate with tumor clonality, which averaged roughly 0.15 versus 0.05.

Turning to this clone: Its antigen is currently unknown.

CDR1 and CDR2 (germline): KGHSH, LQKENI. The CDR3 has 14 amino acids. V shed 8 bases, J shed 6 bases, and the junction held 11 bases outside the gene matches. Sequenced sample: tumor tissue. The source is a human donor with pancreatic ductal adenocarcinoma. The chain has TRBV18 and TRBJ2-7; 9 positions agree with TRBD1. CDR3 amino acids: CASQLGTGPLEQYF. The DNA for the CDR3 is TGTGCCAGCCAATTGGGGACAGGGCCTCTCGAGCAGTACTTC.